This T cell receptor beta chain was found in a study of blood T cell repertoires in COVID-19. After removal of 7 bases from V and 3 bases from J, the junction contained 8 bases not matched to a gene. There are 15 residues in the CDR3. Germline loops: CDR1 MNHEY, CDR2 SVGAGI. Produced via immunoSEQ multiplex PCR; TCRdb's table is partial and in-frame only. The table lists 150,000 to 200,000 clones, 90% of them singletons. The V call is TRBV6-5, the J call TRBJ2-7, with TRBD1 matching 11 bases. The material sequenced was peripheral blood. The sequence came from a man aged 50 to 60 with acute or convalescent COVID-19. The CDR3 nucleotides read TGTGCCAGCACCCTGTCGGGACAGGGGGGCTACGAGCAGTACTTC. It codes for CASTLSGQGGYEQYF.